This T cell receptor beta chain came from a study of blood T cell repertoires in COVID-19. Study details: Acute and convalescent COVID-19 specimens originated in the United States, Italy and Spain. T cells, B-cell-depleted T cells, or PBMCs provided the cDNA or gDNA that served as material.

How the authors handled the data: Nucleated cell counts were estimated from reference gene primer amplification. The data were produced by immunoSEQ multiplex PCR, yet TCRdb's version contains in-frame clones alone and is incomplete. V, J and clone size reflect that table, while D and trimming were determined from the DNA. This sample yields approximately 90,000 clones, of which more than 60% are seen a single time; about 10% belongs to the top ten. The V and J ends lost 0 bases and 1 base respectively, with 7 bases between them. Germline loops: CDR1 SGHNT, CDR2 YYREEE (reference sequence). This CDR3 comprises 14 residues.

Sample: peripheral blood. The clonotype originates from a man in his 70s with acute or convalescent COVID-19. The chain joins TRBV5-4 to TRBJ2-5; D remains unclear. CDR3 coding DNA: TGTGCCAGCAGCTTGGGGGCGTCCCAAGAGACCCAGTACTTC. As protein: CASSLGASQETQYF.